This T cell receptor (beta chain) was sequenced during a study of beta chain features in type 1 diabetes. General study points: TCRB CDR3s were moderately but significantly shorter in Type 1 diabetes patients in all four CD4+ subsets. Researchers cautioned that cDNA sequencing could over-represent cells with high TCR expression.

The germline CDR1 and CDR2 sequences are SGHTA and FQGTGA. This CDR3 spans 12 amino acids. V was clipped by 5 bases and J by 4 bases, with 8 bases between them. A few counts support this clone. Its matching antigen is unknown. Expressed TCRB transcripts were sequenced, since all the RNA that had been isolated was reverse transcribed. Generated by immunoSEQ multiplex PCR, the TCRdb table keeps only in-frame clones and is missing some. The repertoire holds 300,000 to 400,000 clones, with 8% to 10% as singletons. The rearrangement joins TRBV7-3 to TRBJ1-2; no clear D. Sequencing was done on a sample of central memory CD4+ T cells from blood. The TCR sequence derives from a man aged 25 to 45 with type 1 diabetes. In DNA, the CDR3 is TGTGCCAGCAGCCCATCACCCTATGGCTACACCTTC. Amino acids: CASSPSPYGYTF. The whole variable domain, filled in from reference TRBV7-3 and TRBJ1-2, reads GAGVSQTPSNKVTEKGKYVELRCDPISGHTALYWYRQSLGQGPEFLIYFQGTGAADDSGLPNDRFFAVRPEGSVSTLKIQRTERGDSAVYLCASSPSPYGYTFGSGTRLTVV.